The next 10 T cell receptor beta chains were all read from a single sample in a study of blood T cell repertoires in COVID-19. The table came from immunoSEQ multiplex PCR; TCRdb's copy has only in-frame clones and leaves some out. The sample includes 400,000 to 550,000 clones, around 89% of them seen just once. Sequences were obtained from peripheral blood. The source is a woman in her twenties or thirties with acute or convalescent COVID-19.

V and J are TRBV12-3 or TRBV12-4 and TRBJ1-2; weak D call: TRBD1 (6 bases). The CDR3 sequence is 13 residues long. V lost 5 bases, J lost 7 bases, and 14 bases lay in between. CDR3 protein: CASSARGMTGYTF. The CDR3 DNA follows: TGTGCCAGCAGTGCCAGGGGTATGACTGGCTACACCTTC.

This sequence joins TRBV19 and TRBJ1-1; D possibly corresponds to TRBD1 (5 bases). Trimming took 0 bases from V and 0 from J, leaving 17 bases between them. This CDR3 is built from 18 residues. The germline CDR1 and CDR2 sequences are LNHDA and SQIVND (reference sequence). CDR3 nucleotides: TGTGCCAGTAGTATAGATACGCCCAAGGGGATTATGAACACTGAAGCTTTCTTT. Its protein product is CASSIDTPKGIMNTEAFF.

The genes are TRBV9 and TRBJ2-1; TRBD2 matches 7 bases. The CDR3 loop spans 13 amino acids. Germline loops: CDR1 SGDLS, CDR2 YYNGEE. The V segment lost 0 bases and the J segment 7 bases; nucleotides outside the gene matches: 1. The CDR3 protein is CASSVGGGNEQFF. In nucleotides, the CDR3 is TGTGCCAGCAGCGTAGGGGGAGGGAATGAGCAGTTCTTC.

This clone showed up just once. V is TRBV19 and J is TRBJ2-3; 9 positions match TRBD2. The ends lost 1 base at V and 7 bases at J; junction bases unmatched: 9. The CDR3 totals 16 residues. CDR1 and CDR2 (germline): LNHDA, SQIVND (reference sequence). Here the CDR3 DNA reads TGTGCCAGTAGTATAGGCGCTAGCGGGGCAACTTATACGCAGTATTTT. Translated, it gives CASSIGASGATYTQYF.

The chain uses TRBV5-1 and TRBJ2-7, with 7 bases that match TRBD1. V shed 0 bases and J 2 bases; nucleotides not matched to a gene: 8. The length of the CDR3 is 16 residues. Germline CDR1 is SGHRS and CDR2 is YFSETQ. CDR3 coding DNA: TGCGCCAGCAGCTTGGGAGCCCCGGGACAGACCTACGAGCAGTACTTC. Amino acid sequence: CASSLGAPGQTYEQYF.

The V call is TRBV10-3, the J call TRBJ2-3; D uncertain. V shed 4 bases and J shed 2 bases, with 19 bases lying between them. Per the germline V gene, CDR1 is ENHRY and CDR2 is SYGVKD. The CDR3 is 17 amino acids. CDR3 in amino acids: CAISGGPSAAATDTQYF. For the CDR3, the DNA is TGTGCCATCAGTGGAGGCCCCTCTGCCGCCGCCACAGATACGCAGTATTTT.

The rearrangement links TRBV10-3 to TRBJ2-3, with TRBD2 as a possible D gene (6 bases). The ends were cut back, 0 bases at V and 7 bases at J, with 11 bases in the middle. Germline CDR1 reads ENHRY; CDR2 reads SYGVKD. The CDR3 totals 14 residues. CDR3 loop: CAISESLGLYTQYF. The CDR3 DNA reads as TGTGCCATCAGTGAGTCTTTGGGACTTTATACGCAGTATTTT.

V and J are TRBV5-6 and TRBJ1-6; D possibly corresponds to TRBD1 (5 bases). V lost 2 bases and J lost 10, with 16 bases in between. The CDR3 loop spans 15 amino acids. Looked up from germline, CDR1 is SGHDT and CDR2 is YYEEEE. DNA for the CDR3: TGTGCCAGCAGCTTTCGTTGGCAGGAGGGGTCACCCCTCCACTTT. Translated: CASSFRWQEGSPLHF.

The rearrangement uses TRBV6-5 and TRBJ1-3; 7 nucleotides line up with TRBD1. V was pared by 2 bases and J by 4 bases, with 5 bases of the junction left unmatched. There are 15 residues in the CDR3. The germline V gene encodes CDR1 MNHEY and CDR2 SVGAGI. The CDR3 sequence: CASSYGSGGGNTIYF. In DNA form, the CDR3 reads TGTGCCAGCAGTTACGGATCAGGGGGAGGAAACACCATATATTTT.

The chain couples TRBV5-1 to TRBJ2-3, with D perhaps TRBD1 (6 bases). The CDR3 is 12 residues long. CDR1 and CDR2 (germline): SGHRS, YFSETQ. Trimming removed 4 bases from V and 7 bases from J, with 10 bases in between. CDR3 amino acids: CASSEGENTQYF. CDR3 bases: TGCGCCAGCAGCGAGGGGGAGAATACGCAGTATTTT. The full variable domain, rest sourced from reference TRBV5-1 and TRBJ2-3, is KAGVTQTPRYLIKTRGQQVTLSCSPISGHRSVSWYQQTPGQGLQFLFEYFSETQRNKGNFPGRFSGRQFSNSRSEMNVSTLELGDSALYLCASSEGENTQYFGPGTRLTVL.